The clone carrying this T cell receptor beta chain was detected ten times or more. Antigen unknown. The CDR3 totals 16 residues. After removal of 1 base from V and 2 bases from J, the junction contained 5 bases not matched to a gene. Germline V gene lookup returns CDR1 KGHDR and CDR2 SFDVKD. The data belong to a study of CD8 T cells in ankylosing spondylitis. Findings and limits, study-wide: The clones that were linked to disease were reported to be significantly enriched in matched synovial fluid samples from ankylosing spondylitis patients. Ankylosing spondylitis blood appeared to be characterized by a TCR beta motif of under 10 highly homologous variants.

TCRdb re-called the 5' RACE reads through MiXCR, storing one row per CDR3 protein. The table includes hundreds of thousands of distinct CDR3 sequences, 12% detected once. The chain is built from TRBV24-1 and TRBJ2-3; 7 positions match TRBD2. The sequencing input was blood, either unsorted or a sorted T cell fraction (not recorded which). This sequence was found in a male donor with ankylosing spondylitis. CDR3 nucleotides: TGTGCCACCAGTGATTTCGGGACTATGGCCACAGATACGCAGTATTTT. This translates into CATSDFGTMATDTQYF.